This TCR beta chain appears in the sequencing data of a study of cytomegalovirus exposure and HLA in healthy donors. Study-wide results and limits: Donor immune exposure was known only as CMV serostatus. TRBV6-2, TRBV6-3 and other indistinguishable V segments were excluded. In a later analysis, compared with equally common non-associated chains, HLA-associated beta chains were more expanded. Cytomegalovirus-associated TCR beta chains were listed, numbering 150 to 200.

Germline lookup yields CDR1 SGHNT and CDR2 YYREEE (reference sequence). Unmatched junction bases numbered 11, after V lost 4 bases and J lost 5 bases. The CDR3 covers 15 residues. The PCR ran on 60 Vbeta and 13 Jbeta primers. Only in-frame clones appear in the TCRdb table, and some are missing; sequencing was by immunoSEQ multiplex PCR. This sample yields under 200,000 clones, of which over 70% are seen a single time; 7.4% belongs to the top ten. In the case of this clone: The antigen is unknown.

The sequence derives from a male donor in good health and CMV-seropositive. The material sequenced was PBMCs. The V call is TRBV5-4, the J call TRBJ2-5; 7 nucleotides line up with TRBD1. CDR3 in amino acids: CASSPTQGGGETQYF. The DNA for the CDR3 is TGTGCCAGCAGCCCCACCCAAGGGGGCGGCGAGACCCAGTACTTC.